These 11 T cell receptor beta chains came from one sample sequenced in a study of cytomegalovirus exposure and HLA in healthy donors. Vbeta (60) and Jbeta (13) primers were used in the PCR. Only in-frame clones appear in the TCRdb table, and some are missing; sequencing was by immunoSEQ multiplex PCR. The sample lists fewer than 100,000 clones, around four fifths occurring once. The sample was PBMCs. These receptors originate from a woman in her forties in good health and CMV-seropositive.

The V call is TRBV13, the J call TRBJ2-3, with 12 bases that match TRBD2. Germline CDR1 PRHDT, CDR2 FYEKMQ (reference sequence). CDR3 length: 16 residues. V lost 5 bases to trimming and J lost 3 bases; unmatched junction nucleotides: 6. The CDR3 DNA reads TGTGCCAGCAGCCTGACTAGCGGGAGTTTTACAGATACGCAGTATTTT. It codes for CASSLTSGSFTDTQYF.

This clone was counted a single time. The genes are TRBV29-1 and TRBJ2-2; D is ambiguous. The germline V gene encodes CDR1 SQVTM and CDR2 ANQGSEA. CDR3 length equals 10 residues. The CDR3 is CSLVRGELFF. The CDR3 DNA sequence: TGCAGTTTAGTTCGTGGGGAGCTGTTTTTT.

The V call is TRBV4-1, the J call TRBJ1-5; TRBD1 might be the D (5 bases). CDR1 and CDR2 from the germline V gene are MGHRA and YSYEKL. CDR3 size: 14 residues. V gave up 2 bases and J gave up 9 bases, with 14 bases separating them. The CDR3 coding sequence is TGCGCCAGCAGCCAAAGCAGGGTTTCTTGGCCCCAGCATTTT. This sequence encodes CASSQSRVSWPQHF.

The chain links TRBV2 to TRBJ2-5; D remains ambiguous. Trimming took 7 bases from V and 5 from J, leaving 17 bases between them. CDR1 is SNHLY, CDR2 FYNNEI, per germline. The CDR3 loop spans 14 amino acids. The CDR3 DNA is TGTGCCAGCACCCAGAACACCCGTCTGGAGACCCAGTACTTC. Its protein product is CASTQNTRLETQYF.

This clone was recorded only once. The chain employs TRBV11-2 and TRBJ2-7, with TRBD2 matching 14 bases. From germline, CDR1 is SGHAT and CDR2 FQNNGV. With V trimmed by 5 bases and J by 2 bases, 8 bases remained unmatched. This CDR3 is 17 amino acids long. The CDR3 loop reads CASSPGLAGGTAYEQYF. In nucleotides, the CDR3 is TGTGCCAGCAGCCCCGGACTAGCGGGAGGTACCGCCTACGAGCAGTACTTC.

The gene calls are TRBV2 and TRBJ2-2, with 9 bases that match TRBD1. The V gene's germline CDR1 is SNHLY and CDR2 FYNNEI. The CDR3 runs to 15 residues. With 2 bases clipped from V and 6 bases from J, the junction kept 4 bases outside the gene matches. The CDR3, as DNA: TGTGCCAGCAGTGAACGTGGACAGGGGCCCGGGGAGCTGTTTTTT. Translated: CASSERGQGPGELFF.

V usage is TRBV14 and J usage is TRBJ2-7, with D possibly TRBD1 on 7 matching bases. The CDR3 covers 15 residues. CDR1 SGHDN and CDR2 FVKESK come from the germline V gene. The V end lost 3 bases, the J end lost 7 bases, and 19 bases lay between the germline ends. CDR3 sequence: CASSQFQSGGGEQYF. As DNA, the CDR3 is TGTGCCAGCAGCCAGTTTCAGTCAGGGGGAGGAGAGCAGTACTTC.

In its sample, this clone was seen a few times. This chain uses TRBV5-4 with TRBJ2-5; TRBD2 matches 7 bases. Germline V gene data show CDR1 as SGHNT and CDR2 as YYREEE (reference sequence). The CDR3 contains 14 residues. With 4 bases clipped from V and 4 bases from J, the junction kept 7 bases outside the gene matches. CDR3 region: CASSPGGLVETQYF. The CDR3 nucleotides are TGTGCCAGCAGCCCAGGAGGACTAGTAGAGACCCAGTACTTC.

This clone showed up just a few times. This chain links TRBV7-9 with TRBJ1-1; 7 nucleotides line up with TRBD1. The ends lost 6 bases at V and 8 bases at J; junction bases unmatched: 6. This CDR3 region has 12 residues. CDR1 SEHNR and CDR2 FQNEAQ come from the germline V gene (reference sequence). This CDR3 is CASRREGQEAFF. DNA of the CDR3: TGTGCCAGCAGGAGAGAGGGACAGGAAGCTTTCTTT.

This clone was seen only a few times. The CDR3 coding sequence is TGTGCCAGCAGCAGGGACAGAGATCAGCCCCAGCATTTT. Amino acid sequence: CASSRDRDQPQHF. The chain has TRBV6-6 and TRBJ1-5, with 7 bases that match TRBD1. The CDR3 runs 13 residues. Germline CDR1 and CDR2: MNHNY and SVGAGI (reference sequence). V dropped 6 bases and J dropped 5; count of bases not matched to a gene: 4.

A few counts support this clone. This rearrangement joins TRBV29-1 to TRBJ2-7; D is undetermined. Germline CDR1 reads SQVTM; CDR2 reads ANQGSEA. The CDR3 runs to 12 residues. V lost 5 bases and J 0 bases, leaving 8 bases between the germline ends. CDR3 protein: CSVIASSYEQYF. As DNA, the CDR3 is TGCAGCGTTATCGCGAGCTCCTACGAGCAGTACTTC.